These 32 T cell receptor beta chains share one sample of origin, sequenced in a study of control samples from healthy donors and cancer patients. Data came from immunoSEQ multiplex PCR; TCRdb stores just in-frame clones and leaves some out. The sample lists 75,000 to 90,000 clones; around nine tenths were seen once. Sequencing was performed on blood. These receptors originate from a man aged 25-45 years in good health.

This chain connects TRBV7-2 to TRBJ2-3; 8 nucleotides match TRBD2. This CDR3 is 19 amino acids long. J gave up 8 bases and V 4 bases, and 23 bases lay outside the gene matches. In germline, CDR1 is SGHTA, CDR2 FQGNSA. Here the CDR3 DNA reads TGTGCCAGCAGCTCCGCCCCTTATCGGCGCGCGGCGGGGGGTATTACGCAGTATTTT. Translated, it gives CASSSAPYRRAAGGITQYF. Complete variable domain (other parts from reference TRBV7-2 and TRBJ2-3): GAGVSQSPSNKVTEKGKDVELRCDPISGHTALYWYRQSLGQGLEFLIYFQGNSAPDKSGLPSDRFSAERTGGSVSTLTIQRTQQEDSAVYLCASSSAPYRRAAGGITQYFGPGTRLTVL.

The rearrangement uses TRBV7-6 and TRBJ2-5; D perhaps matches TRBD1 (6 bases). V lost 5 bases to trimming and J lost 5 bases, with 12 bases between them. Per the germline V gene, CDR1 is SGHVS and CDR2 is FNYEAQ. There are 13 residues in the CDR3. CDR3 region: CASSGNTGETQYF. In nucleotides, the CDR3 is TGTGCCAGCAGCGGAAATACAGGGGAGACCCAGTACTTC.

The genes are TRBV27 and TRBJ1-2; 11 bases match TRBD1. Germline values: CDR1 MNHEY, CDR2 SMNVEV (reference sequence). V was pared by 7 bases and J by 4 bases, with 5 bases of the junction left unmatched. The CDR3 loop spans 14 amino acids. In DNA, the CDR3 is TGTGCCAGCACTAGGACAGGGGGCCGCTATGGCTACACCTTC. As protein: CASTRTGGRYGYTF.

This clone was found once. The V gene is TRBV6-5, the J gene TRBJ1-3; the match to TRBD1 covers 7 bases. V dropped 2 bases and J dropped 2; count of bases not matched to a gene: 3. The CDR3 is 15 amino acids. The V gene's germline CDR1 is MNHEY and CDR2 SVGAGI. The CDR3 region has the DNA TGTGCCAGCAGTTACAAGGGGGCCGCTGGAAACACCATATATTTT. Protein sequence: CASSYKGAAGNTIYF.

The chain carries TRBV27 and TRBJ2-7, with D tentatively TRBD1 (5 bases). Trimming stripped 9 bases from V and 9 bases from J, with 21 bases between. The germline V gene encodes CDR1 MNHEY and CDR2 SMNVEV (reference sequence). This CDR3 region has 13 residues. As DNA, the CDR3 is TGTGCCAGGCACAACAGGAACACCCGCGGGCAGTACGTC. It is translated as CARHNRNTRGQYV.

The CDR3 DNA reads as TGTGCCAGCAGCAATAACAGGGGAGGGAATCAAAAACTGTTTTTT. It is translated as CASSNNRGGNQKLFF. The V gene is TRBV11-2, the J gene TRBJ1-4, with 7 bases aligning to TRBD1. The CDR3 contains 15 residues. Trimming removed 5 bases from V and 9 bases from J; junction bases left unmatched: 12. Germline-derived CDR1 and CDR2 are SGHAT and FQNNGV. Supplemented by reference TRBV11-2 and TRBJ1-4, the full variable domain reads EAGVAQSPRYKIIEKRQSVAFWCNPISGHATLYWYQQILGQGPKLLIQFQNNGVVDDSQLPKDRFSAERLKGVDSTLKIQPAKLEDSAVYLCASSNNRGGNQKLFFGSGTQLSVL.

V is TRBV7-3 and J is TRBJ1-1; D unresolved. With 5 bases removed from V and 4 bases from J, the gap between germline ends came to 11 bases. The CDR3 spans 13 residues. Looked up from germline, CDR1 is SGHTA and CDR2 is FQGTGA. The CDR3 DNA reads as TGTGCCAGCAGCCCCGTTCTCGGCACTGAAGCTTTCTTT. Encoded protein: CASSPVLGTEAFF. Filled out from reference TRBV7-3 and TRBJ1-1, the complete variable domain reads GAGVSQTPSNKVTEKGKYVELRCDPISGHTALYWYRQSLGQGPEFLIYFQGTGAADDSGLPNDRFFAVRPEGSVSTLKIQRTERGDSAVYLCASSPVLGTEAFFGQGTRLTVV.

The rearrangement links TRBV6-5 to TRBJ1-2, with unresolved D. The CDR3 covers 13 residues. V lost 7 bases and J 5 bases, leaving 14 bases between the germline ends. Germline V CDR1 and CDR2: MNHEY, SVGAGI. The CDR3 region has the DNA TGTGCCAGCAAACCAGACACGCTGTATGGCTACACCTTC. It specifies CASKPDTLYGYTF.

V is TRBV9 and J is TRBJ2-1; 11 bases fit TRBD2. Germline loops: CDR1 SGDLS, CDR2 YYNGEE. V was pared by 0 bases and J by 0 bases, with 8 bases of the junction left unmatched. The CDR3 runs 19 residues. In DNA form, the CDR3 reads TGTGCCAGCAGCGTAGGATCTAGCGGGGGGCTTAGCTCCTACAATGAGCAGTTCTTC. This sequence encodes CASSVGSSGGLSSYNEQFF.

This clone was picked up one time. The V and J genes are TRBV11-2 and TRBJ1-4, with D perhaps matching TRBD1 (5 bases). Germline-derived CDR1 and CDR2 are SGHAT and FQNNGV. Trimming shortened V by 5 bases and J by 4 bases, and 14 bases separated the two germline ends. This CDR3 spans 15 amino acids. This CDR3 reads CASSITDSLNEKLFF. The CDR3 DNA sequence: TGTGCCAGCAGCATAACAGACAGCCTTAATGAAAAACTGTTTTTT.

The chain is built from TRBV5-1 and TRBJ1-1; no clear D gene. Germline V lookup: CDR1 SGHRS, CDR2 YFSETQ. V gave up 3 bases and J gave up 0 bases, with 6 bases separating them. CDR3 size: 13 residues. The CDR3 sequence is CASSYDMNTEAFF. The CDR3 bases are TGCGCCAGCAGCTACGACATGAACACTGAAGCTTTCTTT.

The V gene is TRBV6-5, the J gene TRBJ1-4, with D unresolved. Germline V gives CDR1 MNHEY, CDR2 SVGAGI. The CDR3 consists of 14 residues. Trimming took off 6 bases at V and 5 bases at J, with 13 bases between the two ends. The CDR3 sequence is CASRDPTRNEKLFF. The CDR3 DNA is TGTGCCAGCAGGGACCCGACACGGAATGAAAAACTGTTTTTT.

The genes are TRBV24-1 and TRBJ2-2, with D possibly TRBD1 on 6 matching bases. This CDR3 has 16 amino acids. The V end was cut by 3 bases, the J end by 6 bases, with 16 bases between. Germline assignment: CDR1 KGHDR and CDR2 SFDVKD. The CDR3 spells CATSDAAGTKSGELFF. CDR3 nucleotide sequence: TGTGCCACCAGTGATGCGGCCGGGACAAAATCCGGGGAGCTGTTTTTT.

This rearrangement joins TRBV27 to TRBJ1-1; 7 bases match TRBD1. Germline trimming cut 5 bases from V and 4 bases from J; bases unmatched to any gene: 7. This CDR3 comprises 14 residues. The germline gives CDR1 MNHEY, CDR2 SMNVEV (reference sequence). The CDR3 nucleotides are TGTGCCAGCAGTACAGACAGGGTGGGCACTGAAGCTTTCTTT. Protein sequence: CASSTDRVGTEAFF.

J is TRBJ2-6 and V is TRBV4-1; no definite D call. V lost 1 base to trimming and J lost 1 base, with 2 bases between them. CDR1 and CDR2 (germline): MGHRA, YSYEKL. The CDR3 consists of 14 residues. The CDR3 DNA follows: TGCGCCAGCAGCCAAGTTTCTGGGGCCAACGTCCTGACTTTC. Its translation: CASSQVSGANVLTF.

This chain links TRBV18 with TRBJ2-2, with D tentatively TRBD2 (5 bases). Looked up from germline, CDR1 is KGHSH and CDR2 is LQKENI. V lost 3 bases to trimming and J lost 10 bases, with 21 bases between them. The CDR3 spans 16 residues. This CDR3 reads CASSPNLPTAREELFF. Written as DNA, the CDR3 is TGTGCCAGCTCACCGAACCTTCCGACTGCGAGGGAGGAGCTGTTTTTT. Full variable domain (missing parts from reference TRBV18 and TRBJ2-2): NAGVMQNPRHLVRRRGQEARLRCSPMKGHSHVYWYRQLPEEGLKFMVYLQKENIIDESGMPKERFSAEFPKEGPSILRIQQVVRGDSAAYFCASSPNLPTAREELFFGEGSRLTVL.

The V call is TRBV24-1, the J call TRBJ1-2, with D uncertain. The CDR3 spans 13 residues. V was shortened by 2 bases and J by 8 bases, with 11 bases between the two germline ends. CDR1 and CDR2 (germline): KGHDR, SFDVKD. This CDR3 reads CATSDYRTGGYTF. CDR3 DNA sequence: TGTGCCACCAGTGATTACCGGACTGGCGGCTACACCTTC.

This clone appeared a few times. The V and J genes are TRBV7-9 and TRBJ1-1; D gene uncertain. The germline V gene encodes CDR1 SEHNR and CDR2 FQNEAQ (reference sequence). V lost 5 bases and J lost 5, with 15 bases in between. CDR3 size: 14 residues. This CDR3 is CASSRRLTGTEAFF. In DNA, the CDR3 is TGTGCCAGCAGCCGTCGATTAACGGGGACTGAAGCTTTCTTT.

The V call is TRBV6-5, the J call TRBJ1-2; perhaps TRBD1 as D (6 bases). The germline CDR1 and CDR2 sequences are MNHEY and SVGAGI. V lost 10 bases and J lost 3, with 12 bases in between. This CDR3 has 12 amino acids. The CDR3 loop reads CATTGLHYGYTF. DNA of the CDR3: TGTGCCACCACAGGGCTGCACTATGGCTACACCTTC.

V is TRBV6-6 and J is TRBJ1-2; D not certain. The germline CDR1 and CDR2 sequences are MNHNY and SVGAGI (reference sequence). The V and J ends lost 8 bases and 4 bases respectively, with 11 bases between them. The CDR3 extends over 12 amino acids. CDR3 nucleotides: TGTGCCAGCGTTCGGGATCTCTATGGCTACACCTTC. It is translated as CASVRDLYGYTF.

The chain carries TRBV15 and TRBJ1-1; 8 nucleotides match TRBD1. V was pared by 4 bases and J by 7 bases, with 5 bases of the junction left unmatched. The germline gives CDR1 LNHNV, CDR2 YYDKDF (reference sequence). This CDR3 has 13 residues. CDR3 DNA sequence: TGTGCCACCAGCATAACAGGGGGTCTTGAAGCTTTCTTT. Its translation: CATSITGGLEAFF.

The sample holds one count of this clone. This sequence joins TRBV9 and TRBJ2-3; 10 bases fit TRBD2. From germline, CDR1 is SGDLS and CDR2 YYNGEE. The CDR3 totals 18 residues. The junction had 9 bases not matched to a gene; V was cut back by 0 bases and J by 2 bases. The CDR3 DNA sequence: TGTGCCAGCAGCGTAGGAGGGGTAGCGGGGGGCTTCACAGATACGCAGTATTTT. Amino acids: CASSVGGVAGGFTDTQYF. Complete variable domain (other parts from reference TRBV9 and TRBJ2-3): DSGVTQTPKHLITATGQRVTLRCSPRSGDLSVYWYQQSLDQGLQFLIQYYNGEERAKGNILERFSAQQFPDLHSELNLSSLELGDSALYFCASSVGGVAGGFTDTQYFGPGTRLTVL.

V usage is TRBV10-3 and J usage is TRBJ1-1, with 7 bases that match TRBD1. V dropped 6 bases and J dropped 0; count of bases not matched to a gene: 7. There are 15 residues in the CDR3. The germline CDR1 and CDR2 sequences are ENHRY and SYGVKD. CDR3 bases: TGTGCCATCAGCCCCCGGGACAGTCTGAACACTGAAGCTTTCTTT. It is translated as CAISPRDSLNTEAFF.

V gene TRBV7-2 combines with J gene TRBJ1-5; D call uncertain. The V gene's germline CDR1 is SGHTA and CDR2 FQGNSA. This CDR3 is 15 amino acids long. V lost 1 base and J 3 bases, leaving 10 bases between the germline ends. For the CDR3, the DNA is TGTGCCAGCAGCTTAGATGAGGCCGCCAATCAGCCCCAGCATTTT. Protein: CASSLDEAANQPQHF.

The chain combines TRBV6-1 with TRBJ1-5; D perhaps matches TRBD1 (5 bases). Deletions cut 3 bases from V and 9 bases from J, with 21 bases between. This CDR3 spans 16 amino acids. Germline V lookup: CDR1 MNHNS, CDR2 SASEGT. This chain's CDR3 is CASSEAVGTRRGPQHF. CDR3 DNA sequence: TGTGCCAGCAGTGAGGCGGTGGGGACTCGTCGGGGGCCCCAGCATTTT.

The rearrangement links TRBV5-5 to TRBJ1-6, with TRBD1 matching 10 bases. Germline-derived CDR1 and CDR2 are SGHKS and YYEKEE (reference sequence). CDR3 length equals 15 residues. The V and J ends lost 3 bases and 9 bases, in that order; junction bases with no gene match: 6. The CDR3 protein is CASSWTDRGSSPLHF. In DNA form, the CDR3 reads TGTGCCAGCAGCTGGACGGACAGGGGGTCTTCACCCCTCCACTTT.

This chain connects TRBV4-1 to TRBJ2-1, with D uncertain. Germline loops: CDR1 MGHRA, CDR2 YSYEKL. This CDR3 spans 13 amino acids. Deletions cut 0 bases from V and 5 bases from J, with 5 bases between. The CDR3, as DNA: TGCGCCAGCAGCCAAGATAACAACAATGAGCAGTTCTTC. Protein sequence: CASSQDNNNEQFF.

This chain connects TRBV5-1 to TRBJ1-2; D gene ambiguous. V lost 4 bases and J lost 3, with 13 bases in between. This CDR3 contains 14 residues. CDR1 and CDR2 from the germline V gene are SGHRS and YFSETQ. DNA for the CDR3: TGCGCCAGCAGCACGGTCGGGGTTGACTATGGCTACACCTTC. This gives the protein CASSTVGVDYGYTF.

This chain uses TRBV5-4 with TRBJ2-7, with TRBD1 matching over 9 bases. J was trimmed by 5 bases and V by 5 bases; bases with no gene match: 11. The CDR3 consists of 15 residues. Looked up from germline, CDR1 is SGHNT and CDR2 is YYREEE (reference sequence). The CDR3 is CASSLVGDRDHEQYF. CDR3 in DNA: TGTGCCAGCAGTCTAGTAGGGGACAGGGACCACGAGCAGTACTTC.

This clone was recorded once. The rearrangement links TRBV27 to TRBJ2-4; unclear D gene. Germline loops: CDR1 MNHEY, CDR2 SMNVEV (reference sequence). This CDR3 is built from 15 residues. V lost 10 bases and J 0 bases, leaving 16 bases between the germline ends. The CDR3 loop reads CATKVVAVAKNIQYF. CDR3 nucleotides: TGTGCCACCAAGGTCGTGGCCGTAGCCAAAAACATTCAGTACTTC.

CDR3 sequence reads: CASSTRAPTFGDSVLEPQHF. CDR3 bases: TGTGCCAGCAGTACCCGCGCCCCCACCTTCGGGGACAGTGTACTGGAGCCCCAGCATTTT. The J gene is TRBJ1-5, the V gene TRBV27; 7 bases fit TRBD1. The CDR3 spans 20 residues. Germline values: CDR1 MNHEY, CDR2 SMNVEV (reference sequence). Trimming removed 5 bases from V and 8 bases from J; junction bases left unmatched: 27.

This clone was counted only a few times. CDR3 DNA: TGCGCCAGCAGCTTGGACAGCAGAGCCAAAAACATTCAGTACTTC. It translates to CASSLDSRAKNIQYF. This chain joins TRBV5-1 and TRBJ2-4; no clear D. The CDR3 length is 15 residues. The V end lost 0 bases, the J end lost 0 bases, and 7 bases lay between the germline ends. Germline V lookup: CDR1 SGHRS, CDR2 YFSETQ.